This T cell receptor (beta chain) was recovered during a study of T cell repertoires in cytomegalovirus infection. The J segment lost 7 bases and the V segment lost 6 bases, leaving 14 bases of the junction unmatched. Germline V CDR1 and CDR2: MNHEY, SVGAGI. This CDR3 is built from 17 residues. General study points: Dominant in the ex vivo response were TCR beta clonotypes restricted by HLA-C and specific for CMV.

On this clonotype itself: Its matching antigen is unknown.

TCRdb independently ran MiXCR on the reads; one entry per CDR3 protein. The sample includes around 740,000 distinct CDR3 sequences, roughly a third of them seen just once. This TCR was sampled from a human donor in good health (CMV status not recorded). Some clones in this sample may be carry-over from other donors' samples. Sequenced material: PBMCs. This chain links TRBV6-5 with TRBJ2-1; TRBD2 matches at 11 bases. The CDR3 coding sequence is TGTGCCAGCAGAATTAATCCGGGACTAGCGGCGCGGAATGAGCAGTTCTTC. Amino acid sequence: CASRINPGLAARNEQFF.